This T cell receptor beta chain is from a study of blood T cells in healthy people across ages. Whole-study results and caveats: Comparison with aged donors showed that long-lived donors had more naive CD4+ cells and higher diversity. TCR beta diversity tracked closely with naive T cell percentage.

With respect to this clonotype: Its specificity is unknown.

The donors, all healthy, were Caucasians living in Russia, aged about 6 to 90. A second PCR of about 7 to 12 cycles used a sample-barcoded 5' primer and a J-beta primer mix. The template-switch adaptor was a 5' adaptor with 12 random nucleotides. It tagged each cDNA molecule. TCRdb reprocessed the 5' RACE reads with MiXCR, giving one entry per CDR3 protein. Among 1.5 million to 2 million distinct CDR3 sequences listed, around half were seen once. The TCR was taken from a woman in her thirties or forties in good health. The sequenced sample was blood.

The CDR3 spells CASSQGGRGGYEQYF. The DNA of the CDR3 is TGCGCCAGCAGCCAAGGGGGACGGGGCGGGTACGAGCAGTACTTC. This chain joins TRBV4-1 and TRBJ2-7; D is perhaps TRBD1 or TRBD2 (5 bases each). V was shortened by 1 base and J by 4 bases, with 14 bases between the two germline ends. The germline V gene has CDR1 MGHRA and CDR2 YSYEKL. The CDR3 runs 15 residues.